A few counts support the clone carrying this T cell receptor (beta chain). This same CDR3 is encoded by further DNA sequences in the sample. Trimming stripped 2 bases from V and 1 base from J, with 5 bases between. The CDR3 has 13 amino acids. Per the germline V gene, CDR1 is LNHDA and CDR2 is SQIVND (reference sequence). This record belongs to a study of blood T cell repertoires in COVID-19. Sequencing was performed with immunoSEQ multiplex PCR; in TCRdb, only in-frame clones are kept and a portion is missing. This table holds a few hundred thousand clones, about 92% found once. J is TRBJ1-1 and V is TRBV19; D unresolved. This TCR derives from a young man who had recovered from COVID-19. Input material: PBMCs or T cells enriched from blood (not recorded which). The CDR3 sequence: CASSIRGNTEAFF. CDR3 DNA sequence: TGTGCCAGTAGTATACGGGGGAACACTGAAGCTTTCTTT.